Each of the 16 T cell receptor beta chains below was sequenced from the same sample in a study of technical replicates of blood from several donors. Repertoires were generated with immunoSEQ multiplex PCR, while TCRdb's copy carries only in-frame clones and drops some. The sample consists of under 70,000 clones, roughly 92% of them appearing once. Sequencing input: T cells isolated from PBMCs. The receptor source for this set is a human donor in good health.

The chain uses TRBV6-1 and TRBJ1-2; no clear D gene. The CDR3 runs to 12 residues. Germline CDR1 and CDR2: MNHNS and SASEGT. V lost 7 bases to trimming and J lost 11 bases, with 17 bases between them. Written as DNA, the CDR3 is TGTGCCAGCAACCCCGGGATATGGCAGTACACCTTC. Amino acid sequence: CASNPGIWQYTF.

V and J are TRBV5-1 and TRBJ2-6, with 7 bases lining up with TRBD1. The CDR3 is 17 residues long. The V gene end was trimmed by 4 bases and the J gene end by 1 base; junction bases not matched to a gene: 8. Germline lookup yields CDR1 SGHRS and CDR2 YFSETQ. The CDR3 spells CASSPQGQPSGANVLTF. DNA for the CDR3: TGCGCCAGCAGCCCACAGGGACAGCCTTCTGGGGCCAACGTCCTGACTTTC.

The gene calls are TRBV2 and TRBJ2-1; the D is unclear. V was cut by 9 bases and J by 0 bases, with 12 bases left in between. Per germline, CDR1 SNHLY and CDR2 FYNNEI. The CDR3 covers 14 residues. This CDR3 is CASRPGGSYNEQFF. The CDR3 DNA follows: TGTGCCAGTCGACCCGGCGGCTCCTACAATGAGCAGTTCTTC.

The chain is built from TRBV30 and TRBJ2-7, with D perhaps matching TRBD2 (6 bases). This CDR3 has 13 amino acids. CDR1 and CDR2 from the germline V gene are GTSNPN and SVGIG (reference sequence). In DNA, the CDR3 is TGTGCCTGGAGTCCCAATGCCGGGACCGGGACTTTTGTG. Protein: CAWSPNAGTGTFV.

This clone was detected only once. The chain combines TRBV14 with TRBJ1-2, with a possible D match to TRBD1 (5 bases). V lost 1 base to trimming and J lost 5 bases, with 5 bases between them. In germline, CDR1 is SGHDN, CDR2 FVKESK. The CDR3 length is 12 residues. The DNA of the CDR3 is TGTGCCAGCAGCCAAGCAGGGTATGGCTACACCTTC. It yields the protein CASSQAGYGYTF.

This chain connects TRBV6-1 to TRBJ2-1, with 9 bases identical to TRBD2. CDR1 and CDR2 from the germline V gene are MNHNS and SASEGT. CDR3 length equals 16 residues. Germline trimming cut 4 bases from V and 7 bases from J; bases unmatched to any gene: 11. The CDR3 region has the DNA TGTGCCAGCAGTGGTCCTAGCGGGGTCACGAGGAATGAGCAGTTCTTC. Its translation is CASSGPSGVTRNEQFF.

The chain couples TRBV7-9 to TRBJ2-7; the D gene is possibly TRBD1 (6 bases). V was clipped by 4 bases and J by 3 bases, with 16 bases between them. The germline V gene has CDR1 SEHNR and CDR2 FQNEAQ (reference sequence). The CDR3 is made up of 15 amino acids. As DNA, the CDR3 is TGTGCCAGCAGCTCCCACAGGGATAACGGCTACGAGCAGTACTTC. This encodes CASSSHRDNGYEQYF.

V gene TRBV4-1 combines with J gene TRBJ2-1, with 10 bases matching TRBD2. Losses at the gene ends were 1 base for V and 1 base for J; bases not matched to a gene: 4. From germline, CDR1 is MGHRA and CDR2 YSYEKL. The CDR3 has 17 residues. The CDR3, as DNA: TGCGCCAGCAGCCAAGGTCTAGCGGGAGCTTCCTACAATGAGCAGTTCTTC. It specifies CASSQGLAGASYNEQFF.

The V and J genes are TRBV11-3 and TRBJ2-1, with 9 bases aligning to TRBD1. CDR3 size: 15 residues. V gave up 2 bases and J gave up 7 bases; unmatched junction bases: 6. CDR1 SGHNT and CDR2 YENEEA come from the germline V gene. Written as DNA, the CDR3 is TGTGCCAGCAGCTTAACCGGGACAGGGAGGAATGAGCAGTTCTTC. Its translation is CASSLTGTGRNEQFF.

The chain carries TRBV15 and TRBJ2-3, with a possible D match to TRBD1 (6 bases). The CDR3 sequence is 16 residues long. With 6 bases removed from V and 0 bases from J, the gap between germline ends came to 16 bases. Germline CDR1 LNHNV, CDR2 YYDKDF (reference sequence). The CDR3: CATSGGQLLSTDTQYF. The CDR3 nucleotides are TGTGCCACCAGTGGTGGACAGTTATTGAGCACAGATACGCAGTATTTT.

CDR3 in DNA: TGTGCCAGCAGCAATCCGGACACCTACTCCTACGAGCAGTACTTC. Amino acids: CASSNPDTYSYEQYF. The gene calls are TRBV21-1 and TRBJ2-7; TRBD1, as called in the table, went unchecked against the DNA. TRBV21-1 is described as a pseudogene. CDR3 length: 15 amino acids.

This rearrangement joins TRBV28 to TRBJ2-7; TRBD2 might be the D (6 bases). Deletions cut 6 bases from V and 0 bases from J, with 18 bases between. The CDR3 is 16 amino acids. CDR1 is MDHEN, CDR2 SYDVKM, per germline. CDR3 bases: TGTGCCAGCAGCCCTTTCTATATGGGGGGCTCCTACGAGCAGTACTTC. Amino acid sequence: CASSPFYMGGSYEQYF.

The chain is built from TRBV5-6 and TRBJ1-1, with 11 bases identical to TRBD1. The CDR3 is made up of 16 amino acids. The trim removed 4 bases at V and 0 bases at J, leaving 5 bases unmatched. Germline assignment: CDR1 SGHDT and CDR2 YYEEEE. CDR3 region: CASSPGTGGMNTEAFF. In DNA form, the CDR3 reads TGTGCCAGCAGCCCCGGGACAGGGGGAATGAACACTGAAGCTTTCTTT.

J is TRBJ1-2 and V is TRBV5-3, with D tentatively TRBD1 (6 bases). TRBV5-3 is an ORF; its function is uncertain. The CDR3 covers 17 residues. V lost 4 bases, J lost 0 bases, and 19 bases lay in between. The CDR3 DNA reads TGTGCCAGAAGCCCGGACCGGGACACATCAGCTAACTATGGCTACACCTTC. Its protein product is CARSPDRDTSANYGYTF.

CDR3: CASRTPGQGRNEQFF. CDR3 nucleotide sequence: TGTGCCAGCAGAACTCCGGGACAGGGGAGGAATGAGCAGTTCTTC. The chain recombines TRBV27 with TRBJ2-1, with 10 nucleotides matching TRBD1. The CDR3 is made up of 15 amino acids. The germline CDR1 and CDR2 sequences are MNHEY and SMNVEV (reference sequence). V gave up 6 bases and J gave up 7 bases; unmatched junction bases: 9.

V usage is TRBV27 and J usage is TRBJ2-7; no definite D call. Trimming shortened V by 6 bases and J by 4 bases, and 19 bases separated the two germline ends. The CDR3 has 15 residues. Germline-derived CDR1 and CDR2 are MNHEY and SMNVEV (reference sequence). CDR3 coding DNA: TGTGCCAGCAGCCGACAAGGTACCTGGGTTTACGAGCAGTACTTC. Residues: CASSRQGTWVYEQYF.